The 20 T cell receptor beta chains in this list originate from one sample, sequenced in a study of Ad26.COV2.S vaccination and SARS-CoV-2 variants. Treatment here: roughly 20 received Ad26.COV2.S at low or high dose, single or two shots; about 5 received placebo; per-sample allocation not given. It was on day 63 after the first vaccine or placebo injection that samples were taken. The table came from immunoSEQ multiplex PCR; TCRdb's copy has only in-frame clones and leaves some out. In the table there are 300,000 to 350,000 clones, 86% of which are singletons. The source was peripheral blood, collected in a trial of Ad26.COV2.S vaccine versus placebo. The receptors originated from a person between 18 and 65 years old who received the Ad26.COV2.S COVID-19 vaccine or a placebo.

The J gene is TRBJ2-1, the V gene TRBV6-5, with D unresolved. V was pared by 5 bases and J by 4 bases, with 15 bases between. The CDR3 is made up of 15 amino acids. Germline CDR1 is MNHEY and CDR2 is SVGAGI. The CDR3 protein is CASSRVVGSYNEQFF. CDR3 nucleotides: TGTGCCAGCAGTCGCGTGGTAGGGTCTTACAATGAGCAGTTCTTC.

V gene TRBV4-1 combines with J gene TRBJ2-7; tentatively, D is TRBD1 (6 bases). The CDR3 length is 14 residues. Deletions cut 0 bases from V and 4 bases from J, with 10 bases between. Per the germline V gene, CDR1 is MGHRA and CDR2 is YSYEKL. The CDR3 here is CASSQESQGYEQYF. The CDR3 DNA follows: TGCGCCAGCAGCCAAGAAAGCCAGGGGTACGAGCAGTACTTC.

The gene calls are TRBV19 and TRBJ2-7; perhaps TRBD2 as D (5 bases). Germline assignment: CDR1 LNHDA and CDR2 SQIVND (reference sequence). This CDR3 comprises 15 residues. V lost 3 bases and J 4 bases, leaving 16 bases between the germline ends. The DNA for the CDR3 is TGTGCCAGTAGTATCGGTGGAGGTCCTGGGTACGAGCAGTACTTC. Its protein product is CASSIGGGPGYEQYF.

The chain links TRBV10-3 to TRBJ2-3; 13 nucleotides agree with TRBD2. From germline, CDR1 is ENHRY and CDR2 SYGVKD. With 6 bases clipped from V and 6 bases from J, the junction kept 6 bases outside the gene matches. The CDR3 length is 15 residues. In DNA form, the CDR3 reads TGTGCCATCAGGGCCGGACTAGCGGGAGCTGATACGCAGTATTTT. Its protein product is CAIRAGLAGADTQYF.

The chain couples TRBV18 to TRBJ2-5; TRBD2 might be the D (7 bases). The CDR3 loop spans 14 amino acids. The V end was cut by 6 bases, the J end by 4 bases, with 15 bases between. Germline CDR1 KGHSH, CDR2 LQKENI. DNA for the CDR3: TGTGCCAGCTCTACCATTGGGGGGGCAGAGACCCAGTACTTC. It specifies CASSTIGGAETQYF. The variable domain in full, with the rest retrieved from reference TRBV18 and TRBJ2-5, is NAGVMQNPRHLVRRRGQEARLRCSPMKGHSHVYWYRQLPEEGLKFMVYLQKENIIDESGMPKERFSAEFPKEGPSILRIQQVVRGDSAAYFCASSTIGGAETQYFGPGTRLLVL.

The chain is built from TRBV7-3 and TRBJ2-1; D is perhaps TRBD1 (6 bases). The CDR3 contains 14 residues. Trimming shortened V by 5 bases and J by 7 bases, and 15 bases separated the two germline ends. Looked up from germline, CDR1 is SGHTA and CDR2 is FQGTGA. CDR3 region: CASSPDITGNEQFF. The CDR3 coding sequence is TGTGCCAGCAGCCCCGACATAACAGGGAATGAGCAGTTCTTC.

The gene calls are TRBV5-6 and TRBJ2-7; 8 nucleotides align to TRBD1. The ends lost 5 bases at V and 2 bases at J; junction bases unmatched: 3. The CDR3 is 13 amino acids. Looked up from germline, CDR1 is SGHDT and CDR2 is YYEEEE. CDR3 residues: CASSWGQAYEQYF. In nucleotides, the CDR3 is TGTGCCAGCAGTTGGGGACAGGCCTACGAGCAGTACTTC.

J is TRBJ1-5 and V is TRBV19; 7 nucleotides match TRBD1. V gave up 3 bases and J gave up 7 bases; unmatched junction bases: 6. Germline values: CDR1 LNHDA, CDR2 SQIVND (reference sequence). This CDR3 has 14 residues. DNA for the CDR3: TGTGCCAGTAGTATTGACAGGGAGGGACAGCCCCAGCATTTT. Translation gives CASSIDREGQPQHF.

This clone was seen once. Other DNA sequences within the sample encode an identical CDR3. The chain has TRBV3-1 (or the pseudogene TRBV3-2) and TRBJ1-2, with TRBD1 matching 7 bases. The CDR3 has 13 residues. V was pared by 1 base and J by 8 bases, with 4 bases of the junction left unmatched. In germline, CDR1 is LGHDT, CDR2 YNNKEL (reference sequence). The CDR3 bases are TGTGCCAGCAGCCAAGGGACAGGCGGGGGCTACACCTTC. Its protein product is CASSQGTGGGYTF.

This rearrangement joins TRBV10-3 to TRBJ2-1; 7 positions match TRBD1. Germline V gene sequence: CDR1 ENHRY, CDR2 SYGVKD. This CDR3 comprises 13 residues. V lost 5 bases to trimming and J lost 5 bases; unmatched junction nucleotides: 3. The CDR3: CAISWTGDNEQFF. The CDR3 DNA reads as TGTGCCATCAGTTGGACAGGAGACAATGAGCAGTTCTTC.

This clone has only one observation. This sequence joins TRBV7-2 and TRBJ2-3; the D is unclear. The CDR3 is made up of 19 amino acids. V was clipped by 5 bases and J by 0 bases, with 24 bases between them. Germline CDR1 is SGHTA and CDR2 is FQGNSA. CDR3 sequence reads: CASSPFPESHSSSTDTQYF. In DNA form, the CDR3 reads TGTGCCAGCAGCCCGTTCCCGGAGAGTCATTCTTCTAGCACAGATACGCAGTATTTT.

V gene TRBV6-5 combines with J gene TRBJ2-7; D gene uncertain. Germline CDR1 MNHEY, CDR2 SVGAGI. This CDR3 contains 12 residues. V was pared by 4 bases and J by 7 bases, with 11 bases between. The CDR3 sequence is CASSFFGAEQYF. CDR3 bases: TGTGCCAGCAGTTTTTTTGGAGCGGAGCAGTACTTC.

The rearrangement links TRBV10-2 to TRBJ2-7, with 9 bases fitting TRBD1. This CDR3 has 14 residues. Germline V gene sequence: CDR1 WSHSY, CDR2 SAAADI. Trimming removed 2 bases from V and 3 bases from J; junction bases left unmatched: 2. This CDR3 is CASSEGQGSYEQYF. The CDR3 region has the DNA TGCGCCAGCAGTGAGGGACAGGGGAGCTACGAGCAGTACTTC.

The genes are TRBV7-3 and TRBJ2-6; a weak D match, TRBD1 (6 bases). V lost 5 bases and J lost 0, with 14 bases in between. This CDR3 has 17 amino acids. The germline gives CDR1 SGHTA, CDR2 FQGTGA. The CDR3 loop is CASSRWTESSGANVLTF. The CDR3 nucleotides are TGTGCCAGCAGCCGTTGGACAGAGAGCTCTGGGGCCAACGTCCTGACTTTC.

The chain combines TRBV25-1 with TRBJ1-2, with a possible D match to TRBD1 (6 bases). Germline lookup yields CDR1 MGHDK and CDR2 SYGVNS. Deletions cut 6 bases from V and 7 bases from J, with 15 bases between. The CDR3 contains 13 residues. The CDR3 spells CASSPGAGGGYTF. The CDR3, as DNA: TGTGCCAGCAGCCCGGGGGCGGGAGGTGGCTACACCTTC.

V gene TRBV18 combines with J gene TRBJ1-2; the match to TRBD1 covers 7 bases. Germline V gives CDR1 KGHSH, CDR2 LQKENI. The V segment lost 3 bases and the J segment 7 bases; nucleotides outside the gene matches: 8. The CDR3 has 14 amino acids. The CDR3 region has the DNA TGTGCCAGCTCACCCGACAGGGTTCAGGGTGGCTACACCTTC. Its protein product is CASSPDRVQGGYTF. Using reference TRBV18 and TRBJ1-2 for the parts outside the CDR3, the full variable domain is NAGVMQNPRHLVRRRGQEARLRCSPMKGHSHVYWYRQLPEEGLKFMVYLQKENIIDESGMPKERFSAEFPKEGPSILRIQQVVRGDSAAYFCASSPDRVQGGYTFGSGTRLTVV.

This chain joins TRBV5-1 and TRBJ2-5; D is possibly TRBD1 or TRBD2 (6 bases each). Trimming shortened V by 1 base and J by 1 base, and 14 bases separated the two germline ends. CDR3 size: 16 residues. CDR1 is SGHRS and CDR2 is YFSETQ in the germline V gene. As DNA, the CDR3 is TGCGCCAGCAGCTTGAGCTTCGGAGGGGGCCAAGAGACCCAGTACTTC. It codes for CASSLSFGGGQETQYF.

The rearrangement joins TRBV7-2 to TRBJ2-3, with D hard to call. The CDR3 has 14 residues. Germline V gives CDR1 SGHTA, CDR2 FQGNSA. The V and J ends lost 4 bases and 6 bases respectively, with 14 bases between them. For the CDR3, the DNA is TGTGCCAGCAGCTCAAGATGGGCCCCCGATACGCAGTATTTT. It encodes CASSSRWAPDTQYF. Filled out from reference TRBV7-2 and TRBJ2-3, the complete variable domain reads GAGVSQSPSNKVTEKGKDVELRCDPISGHTALYWYRQSLGQGLEFLIYFQGNSAPDKSGLPSDRFSAERTGGSVSTLTIQRTQQEDSAVYLCASSSRWAPDTQYFGPGTRLTVL.

CDR3 amino acids: CASSQGSLAYEQYF. For the CDR3, the DNA is TGCGCCAGCAGCCAAGGAAGCCTAGCCTACGAGCAGTACTTC. This rearrangement joins TRBV4-3 to TRBJ2-7; D remains unclear. CDR3 length: 14 residues. Germline CDR1 reads LGHNA; CDR2 reads YSLEER. V was trimmed by 1 base and J by 2 bases, leaving 9 bases between them.

A few counts support this clone. This chain uses TRBV7-2 with TRBJ2-2; D is unresolved. The V end lost 4 bases, the J end lost 7 bases, and 13 bases lay between the germline ends. The CDR3 length is 14 residues. Germline lookup yields CDR1 SGHTA and CDR2 FQGNSA. The CDR3 here is CASSSPPNIGELFF. The DNA for the CDR3 is TGTGCCAGCAGCTCGCCCCCCAATATCGGGGAGCTGTTTTTT. The full variable domain, its missing parts supplied by reference TRBV7-2 and TRBJ2-2, is GAGVSQSPSNKVTEKGKDVELRCDPISGHTALYWYRQSLGQGLEFLIYFQGNSAPDKSGLPSDRFSAERTGGSVSTLTIQRTQQEDSAVYLCASSSPPNIGELFFGEGSRLTVL.